This T cell receptor beta chain was recorded in a study of neoadjuvant anti-PD-1 for oral cavity cancer. Trimming removed 2 bases from V and 4 bases from J, with 6 bases in between. The CDR3 is 12 amino acids. Germline V gives CDR1 SGHRS, CDR2 YFSETQ. Clones were sequenced by immunoSEQ multiplex PCR, and TCRdb holds only the in-frame ones, with some missing. The repertoire holds just over 65,000 clones, with 85% as singletons. Stated time point: after neoadjuvant nivolumab, at surgical resection. Patients had newly diagnosed, untreated stage II-IVA oral cavity squamous cell carcinoma. This TCR derives from a person aged 35-79 years with oral cavity squamous cell carcinoma. The chain couples TRBV5-1 to TRBJ1-1, with D tentatively TRBD1 (6 bases). The sample was PBMCs, taken after nivolumab (anti-PD-1) treatment. The CDR3 sequence is CASSLQGTEAFF. CDR3 nucleotides: TGCGCCAGCAGCTTACAGGGCACTGAAGCTTTCTTT. Together with reference TRBV5-1 and TRBJ1-1, the CDR3 gives the full variable domain: KAGVTQTPRYLIKTRGQQVTLSCSPISGHRSVSWYQQTPGQGLQFLFEYFSETQRNKGNFPGRFSGRQFSNSRSEMNVSTLELGDSALYLCASSLQGTEAFFGQGTRLTVV.